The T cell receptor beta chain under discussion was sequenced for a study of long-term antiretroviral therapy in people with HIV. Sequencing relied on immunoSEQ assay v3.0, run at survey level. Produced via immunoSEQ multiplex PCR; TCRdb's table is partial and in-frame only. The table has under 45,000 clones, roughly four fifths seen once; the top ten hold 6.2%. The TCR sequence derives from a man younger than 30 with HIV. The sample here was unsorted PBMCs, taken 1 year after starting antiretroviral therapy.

CDR3 residues: CASSAVGQGRGDTEAFF. CDR3 nucleotides: TGTGCCAGCAGCGCCGTTGGACAGGGAAGAGGGGACACTGAAGCTTTCTTT. The rearrangement joins TRBV5-5 to TRBJ1-1; 8 positions agree with TRBD1. The germline V gene has CDR1 SGHKS and CDR2 YYEKEE (reference sequence). The CDR3 length is 17 residues. V lost 4 bases to trimming and J lost 3 bases; unmatched junction nucleotides: 14.